This TCR beta chain was found in a study of blood T cell repertoires in COVID-19. Turning to the study itself: COVID-19 samples, acute and convalescent, were from the United States, Italy and Spain.

J gave up 4 bases and V 3 bases, and 7 bases lay outside the gene matches. CDR1 is SGDLS, CDR2 YYNGEE, per germline. This CDR3 has 16 residues. Those enrolled in Seattle joined during active infection and were followed longitudinally afterward. In the original workflow: Amplification with reference gene primers provided the estimates of nucleated cell counts. The method was immunoSEQ multiplex PCR; TCRdb's version includes in-frame clones alone and lacks a portion of them. V and J calls plus clone size are reproduced from that table; the DNA served to infer D and trimming. The data contain roughly 180,000 clones, roughly 94% of them singletons.

The TCR was taken from a man aged 30 to 39 with COVID-19, enrolled during active disease. This sequence joins TRBV9 and TRBJ2-3, with 11 bases identical to TRBD2. What was sequenced was peripheral blood. The CDR3 sequence is CASSAVAGGQADTQYF. CDR3 nucleotides: TGTGCCAGCAGCGCTGTAGCGGGGGGGCAAGCAGATACGCAGTATTTT.